This TCR beta chain derives from a study of blood T cell repertoires in COVID-19. The overall study: Sources were T cells, B-cell-depleted T cells, or PBMCs; the material itself was cDNA or gDNA.

Seattle's enrolled individuals joined amid active infection and were then monitored longitudinally. Original processing notes: Amplification from reference gene primers served as the basis for estimated nucleated cell counts. The assay was immunoSEQ multiplex PCR, and TCRdb's table has in-frame clones only and misses some. Clone size and the V and J calls come from that table; the DNA yielded D and trimming. The sample lists 300,000 to 400,000 clones; roughly 90% were seen once. The J segment lost 4 bases and the V segment lost 5 bases, leaving 9 bases of the junction unmatched. This CDR3 contains 16 residues. Germline V gives CDR1 KGHSH, CDR2 LQKENI.

The clonotype comes from a man between 25 and 39 years old with COVID-19, enrolled during active disease. This sequence joins TRBV18 and TRBJ2-1; 9 bases line up with TRBD1. Sequencing was performed on peripheral blood. The CDR3 DNA is TGTGCCAGCTCAGTGGCGGGGACAGGGATATACAATGAGCAGTTCTTC. This codes for CASSVAGTGIYNEQFF.